A single sample gave rise to the 15 T cell receptor beta chains below, sequenced in a study of T cells in Graves' hyperthyroidism and ophthalmopathy. Amplification yielded TCR beta CDR3 regions, with RNA transcripts as the source. When the TCR CDR3 underwent first-round RT-PCR, the HTBI primer set was used. Each CDR3 protein is one row after TCRdb ran MiXCR on the multiplex PCR reads. Of about 500,000 distinct CDR3 sequences in the sample, 15% to 20% were seen once. The sample consisted of blood. These TCRs come from a woman under 40 with Graves' ophthalmopathy.

The table lists this clonotype with many counts. The chain carries TRBV27 and TRBJ2-1; TRBD2 matches 8 bases. Germline CDR1 is MNHEY and CDR2 is SMNVEV (reference sequence). The V segment lost 3 bases and the J segment 7 bases; nucleotides outside the gene matches: 8. CDR3 length: 15 residues. CDR3: CASSLGAGVINEQFF. In DNA, the CDR3 is TGTGCCAGCAGTTTGGGAGCGGGAGTTATAAATGAGCAGTTCTTC.

The V and J genes are TRBV6-1 and TRBJ1-3; D is undetermined. Trimming took 5 bases from V and 3 from J, leaving 14 bases between them. Germline CDR1 reads MNHNS; CDR2 reads SASEGT. The CDR3 covers 15 residues. CDR3 DNA: TGTGCCAGCAGTCGGGCAGCGGAACTTGGAAACACCATATATTTT. Amino acids: CASSRAAELGNTIYF.

CDR3 protein: CASSELQRAGELFF. In nucleotides, the CDR3 is TGTGCCAGCAGCGAGTTACAAAGAGCCGGGGAGCTGTTTTTT. The V call is TRBV5-4, the J call TRBJ2-2, with D uncertain. Germline CDR1 reads SGHNT; CDR2 reads YYREEE (reference sequence). CDR3 size: 14 residues. V shed 4 bases and J shed 6 bases, with 13 bases lying between them.

This clonotype was detected only a few times. This chain links TRBV27 with TRBJ2-3, with 12 bases that match TRBD2. This CDR3 spans 17 amino acids. The V gene's germline CDR1 is MNHEY and CDR2 SMNVEV (reference sequence). Trimming took 5 bases from V and 2 from J; bases not matched to a gene: 8. DNA of the CDR3: TGTGCCAGCAGTCATATACTAGCGGGAGGACTCACAGATACGCAGTATTTT. Its protein is CASSHILAGGLTDTQYF.

In this sample, this clonotype turned up a few times. This chain joins TRBV10-3 and TRBJ2-6; D is ambiguous. The V gene's germline CDR1 is ENHRY and CDR2 SYGVKD. Trimming pared 2 bases from V and 9 bases from J, leaving 8 bases between. This CDR3 comprises 13 residues. CDR3 loop: CAISEVDVNVLTF. The CDR3 DNA follows: TGTGCCATCAGTGAGGTGGATGTCAACGTCCTGACTTTC.

This clonotype was seen at least ten times. CDR3 coding DNA: TGTGCCAGCAGTTATATAGACAGTGAAGAGACCCAGTACTTC. It translates to CASSYIDSEETQYF. The gene calls are TRBV28 and TRBJ2-5, with D maybe TRBD1 (5 bases). This CDR3 has 14 residues. The germline V and J ends were trimmed by 4 bases and 3 bases, with 12 bases remaining between them. CDR1 is MDHEN and CDR2 is SYDVKM in the germline V gene.

This clonotype was counted at least ten times. V and J are TRBV20-1 and TRBJ2-7, with TRBD1 matching 9 bases. The CDR3 contains 15 residues. Germline CDR1 is DFQATT and CDR2 is SNEGSKA (reference sequence). With V trimmed by 1 base and J by 5 bases, 9 bases remained unmatched. The CDR3 DNA reads as TGCAGTGCTAGAGCCCGAGGGACAGGGCGTAACGAGCAGTACTTC. Encoded protein: CSARARGTGRNEQYF.

This clonotype has a count of ten or more. The chain employs TRBV7-2 and TRBJ2-7, with no clear D. Per the germline V gene, CDR1 is SGHTA and CDR2 is FQGNSA. There are 13 residues in the CDR3. V lost 6 bases and J lost 0, with 9 bases in between. CDR3 bases: TGTGCCAGCAGAGCTTTAGCCTCCTACGAGCAGTACTTC. Translation gives CASRALASYEQYF.

In this sample, this clonotype turned up a few times. The chain is built from TRBV5-8 and TRBJ1-6, with a possible D match to TRBD1 (5 bases). Germline lookup yields CDR1 SGHTS and CDR2 YDEGEE. Trimming cost V 4 bases and J 4 bases, with 6 bases left between them. This CDR3 comprises 13 residues. CDR3 amino acids: CASSGGYNSPLHF. CDR3 nucleotides: TGTGCCAGCAGCGGGGGGTATAATTCACCCCTCCACTTT.

Ten or more counts support this clonotype. The V gene is TRBV20-1, the J gene TRBJ2-1, with TRBD2 matching 15 bases. The CDR3 contains 20 residues. The germline V gene encodes CDR1 DFQATT and CDR2 SNEGSKA (reference sequence). Trimming cost V 6 bases and J 0 bases; bases outside gene matches: 15. This CDR3 is CSAIDSSGLAGGSSYNEQFF. The CDR3 DNA sequence: TGCAGTGCAATAGACAGCTCGGGACTAGCGGGAGGAAGCTCCTACAATGAGCAGTTCTTC.

This clonotype has more than one count but fewer than ten. The chain employs TRBV19 and TRBJ2-1; D unresolved. V shed 7 bases and J shed 5 bases, with 18 bases lying between them. There are 15 residues in the CDR3. The germline gives CDR1 LNHDA, CDR2 SQIVND (reference sequence). CDR3 sequence: CASKSLGFENNEQFF. The CDR3 nucleotides are TGTGCCAGTAAAAGTCTCGGATTTGAGAACAATGAGCAGTTCTTC. The whole variable domain, filled in from reference TRBV19 and TRBJ2-1, reads DGGITQSPKYLFRKEGQNVTLSCEQNLNHDAMYWYRQDPGQGLRLIYYSQIVNDFQKGDIAEGYSVSREKKESFPLTVTSAQKNPTAFYLCASKSLGFENNEQFFGPGTRLTVL.

This clonotype has just a few counts. V and J are TRBV20-1 and TRBJ1-2, with D unclear. Germline loops: CDR1 DFQATT, CDR2 SNEGSKA (reference sequence). Trimming removed 2 bases from V and 5 bases from J, with 15 bases in between. The CDR3 length is 14 residues. The CDR3 loop reads CSARQEMHGYGYTF. The DNA of the CDR3 is TGCAGTGCTAGACAGGAAATGCATGGATATGGCTACACCTTC.

This sequence joins TRBV7-2 and TRBJ2-1; D is undetermined. Germline lookup yields CDR1 SGHTA and CDR2 FQGNSA. V was trimmed by 2 bases and J by 9 bases, leaving 11 bases between them. The CDR3 contains 13 residues. Here the CDR3 DNA reads TGTGCCAGCAGCTTATTTGTTCACGGTGAGCAGTTCTTC. Translation gives CASSLFVHGEQFF.

The chain is built from TRBV9 and TRBJ2-5; tentatively, D is TRBD2 (5 bases). Germline V gene data show CDR1 as SGDLS and CDR2 as YYNGEE. Trimming removed 0 bases from V and 3 bases from J, with 6 bases in between. There are 13 residues in the CDR3. The CDR3 DNA reads as TGTGCCAGCAGCGTAGCGGAGGAAGAGACCCAGTACTTC. It encodes CASSVAEEETQYF.

V gene TRBV3-1 combines with J gene TRBJ2-2; D perhaps matches TRBD2 (5 bases). This CDR3 has 15 amino acids. From germline, CDR1 is LGHDT and CDR2 YNNKEL (reference sequence). The V gene lost 10 bases and the J gene lost 5 bases, with 20 bases spanning the gap. The CDR3 DNA is TGTGCCACCAGATCAGGCGGAGCGGCGACCGGGGAGCTGTTTTTT. Protein sequence: CATRSGGAATGELFF.